One and the same sample provided the 9 T cell receptor beta chains below, sequenced in a study of T cells in Graves' hyperthyroidism and ophthalmopathy (dated by TCRdb to the late 2010s). The library was produced with multiplex PCR. TCRdb lists the instrument as Illumina HiSeq 2000. Amplification of TCR beta CDR3 regions was carried out from RNA transcripts. For the first round of RT-PCR on the TCR CDR3, the HTBI primer set was used together with the Qiagen OneStep RT-PCR kit. In-frame beta chains were kept once TCRdb had trimmed the public reads at Q25 with fastp and called clones with MiXCR. Rows merge per CDR3 protein into single entries with the most common DNA and genes. The sample table contains approximately 400,000 distinct CDR3 sequences; only one count was recorded for about 14% of them. The top ten hold around 19% of the sample. The sequencing sample was made of blood. The receptor set was obtained from a woman in her 30s with Graves' ophthalmopathy.

This rearrangement joins TRBV28 to TRBJ2-3; 11 bases are a match to TRBD2. The CDR3 is 17 residues long. With V trimmed by 5 bases and J by 2 bases, 9 bases remained unmatched. The germline CDR1 and CDR2 sequences are MDHEN and SYDVKM. DNA for the CDR3: TGTGCCAGCAGTAAACCCGTGACTAGCGGGATCACAGATACGCAGTATTTT. This codes for CASSKPVTSGITDTQYF.

This clonotype was seen at least ten times. The chain links TRBV7-2 to TRBJ2-7, with 9 bases fitting TRBD1. The V gene's germline CDR1 is SGHTA and CDR2 FQGNSA. The V segment lost 0 bases and the J segment 6 bases; nucleotides outside the gene matches: 6. This CDR3 has 15 amino acids. Here the CDR3 reads CASSLAGTGITEQYF. Here the CDR3 DNA reads TGTGCCAGCAGCTTAGCGGGGACAGGGATAACCGAGCAGTACTTC.

This clonotype was counted ten times or more. This chain joins TRBV7-6 and TRBJ1-6, with D maybe TRBD1 (6 bases). With 3 bases removed from V and 3 bases from J, the gap between germline ends came to 12 bases. The CDR3 consists of 16 residues. Germline-derived CDR1 and CDR2 are SGHVS and FNYEAQ. The CDR3 sequence: CASSFGAGDYNSPLHF. CDR3 coding DNA: TGTGCCAGCAGCTTTGGGGCAGGGGACTATAATTCACCCCTCCACTTT.

This clonotype has at least ten counts. The chain has TRBV6-1 and TRBJ1-1, with TRBD1 matching 12 bases. Germline V lookup: CDR1 MNHNS, CDR2 SASEGT. The length of the CDR3 is 18 residues. Trimming at V came to 6 bases and at J to 2 bases, leaving 13 bases not matched to a gene. The CDR3 protein is CASRSKRGTGGPNTEAFF. The CDR3 DNA follows: TGTGCCAGCAGATCCAAAAGGGGGACAGGGGGCCCTAACACTGAAGCTTTCTTT.

This clonotype was detected many times. The V and J genes are TRBV2 and TRBJ2-3; D not resolved. V was clipped by 10 bases and J by 0 bases, with 26 bases between them. The CDR3 runs to 18 residues. Germline-derived CDR1 and CDR2 are SNHLY and FYNNEI. In DNA form, the CDR3 reads TGTGCCACCCCCAAGGACCCCAACGGCCGAACCAGCACAGATACGCAGTATTTT. Translation: CATPKDPNGRTSTDTQYF.

The chain combines TRBV19 with TRBJ1-2; D remains unclear. Germline V lookup: CDR1 LNHDA, CDR2 SQIVND (reference sequence). V lost 7 bases and J 1 base, leaving 7 bases between the germline ends. This CDR3 contains 12 residues. CDR3 residues: CASMGSNYGYTF. The CDR3 nucleotides are TGTGCCAGTATGGGTAGTAACTATGGCTACACCTTC.

This clonotype has at least ten counts. This chain links TRBV10-3 with TRBJ1-1; no firm D call. Germline assignment: CDR1 ENHRY and CDR2 SYGVKD. CDR3 length: 14 amino acids. V lost 3 bases, J lost 5 bases, and 13 bases lay in between. CDR3 loop: CAISDGKGRTEAFF. The CDR3, as DNA: TGTGCCATCAGTGATGGGAAAGGGAGGACTGAAGCTTTCTTT.

This clonotype showed up many times. V is TRBV4-2 and J is TRBJ2-3, with D perhaps TRBD2 (5 bases). The V end lost 6 bases, the J end lost 0 bases, and 13 bases lay between the germline ends. In germline, CDR1 is LGHNA, CDR2 YNFKEQ. There are 15 residues in the CDR3. The CDR3 DNA reads as TGTGCCAGCAGACCGAGACGGACTAGCACAGATACGCAGTATTTT. This gives the protein CASRPRRTSTDTQYF.

The chain is built from TRBV20-1 and TRBJ2-1; 7 bases are a match to TRBD1. The CDR3 is 15 amino acids. Germline CDR1 reads DFQATT; CDR2 reads SNEGSKA (reference sequence). With 3 bases clipped from V and 3 bases from J, the junction kept 8 bases outside the gene matches. CDR3 sequence reads: CSASKSGQIYNEQFF. In nucleotides, the CDR3 is TGCAGTGCTAGTAAATCGGGACAGATCTACAATGAGCAGTTCTTC.